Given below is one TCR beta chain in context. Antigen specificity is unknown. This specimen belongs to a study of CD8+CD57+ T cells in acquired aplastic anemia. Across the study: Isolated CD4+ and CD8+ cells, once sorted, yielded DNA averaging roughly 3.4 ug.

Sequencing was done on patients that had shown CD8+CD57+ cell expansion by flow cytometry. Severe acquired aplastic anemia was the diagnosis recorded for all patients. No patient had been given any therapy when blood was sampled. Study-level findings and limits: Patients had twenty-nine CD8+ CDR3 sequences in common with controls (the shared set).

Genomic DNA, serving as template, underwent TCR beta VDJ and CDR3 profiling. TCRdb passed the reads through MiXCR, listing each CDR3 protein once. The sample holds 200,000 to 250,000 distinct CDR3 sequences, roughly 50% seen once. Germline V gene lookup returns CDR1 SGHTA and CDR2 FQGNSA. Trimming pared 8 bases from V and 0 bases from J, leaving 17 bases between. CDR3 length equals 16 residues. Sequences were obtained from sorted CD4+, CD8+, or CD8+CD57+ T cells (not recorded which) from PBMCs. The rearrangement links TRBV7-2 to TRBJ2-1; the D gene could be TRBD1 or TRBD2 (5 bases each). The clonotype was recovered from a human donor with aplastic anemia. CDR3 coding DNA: TGTGCCAGCTATCAGGGAGCCAAGATCTCCTACAATGAGCAGTTCTTC. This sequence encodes CASYQGAKISYNEQFF.